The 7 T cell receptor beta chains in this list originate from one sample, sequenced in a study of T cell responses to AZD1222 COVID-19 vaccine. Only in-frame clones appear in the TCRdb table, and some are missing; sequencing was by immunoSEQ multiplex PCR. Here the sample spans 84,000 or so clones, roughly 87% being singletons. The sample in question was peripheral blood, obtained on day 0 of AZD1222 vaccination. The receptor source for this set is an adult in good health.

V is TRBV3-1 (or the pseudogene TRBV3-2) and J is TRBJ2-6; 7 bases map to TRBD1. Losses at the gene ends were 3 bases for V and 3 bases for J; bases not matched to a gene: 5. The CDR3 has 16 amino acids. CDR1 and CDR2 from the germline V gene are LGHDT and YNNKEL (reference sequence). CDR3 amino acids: CASSHRQGFGANVLTF. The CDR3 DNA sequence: TGTGCCAGCAGCCATAGACAGGGATTTGGGGCCAACGTCCTGACTTTC.

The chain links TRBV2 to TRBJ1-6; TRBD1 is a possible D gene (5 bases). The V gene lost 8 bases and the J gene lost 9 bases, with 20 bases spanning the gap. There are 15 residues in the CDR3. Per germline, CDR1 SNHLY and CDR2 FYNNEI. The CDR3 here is CASRIMAGPSSPLHF. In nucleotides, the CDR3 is TGTGCCAGCCGAATAATGGCAGGGCCAAGTTCACCCCTCCACTTT.

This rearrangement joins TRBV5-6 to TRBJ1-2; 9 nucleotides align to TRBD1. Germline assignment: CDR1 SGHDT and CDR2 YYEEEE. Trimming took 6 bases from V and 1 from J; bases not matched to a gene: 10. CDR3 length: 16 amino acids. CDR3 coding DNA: TGTGCCAGCACCTTCCGGGACAGGGTATTTAACTATGGCTACACCTTC. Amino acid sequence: CASTFRDRVFNYGYTF.

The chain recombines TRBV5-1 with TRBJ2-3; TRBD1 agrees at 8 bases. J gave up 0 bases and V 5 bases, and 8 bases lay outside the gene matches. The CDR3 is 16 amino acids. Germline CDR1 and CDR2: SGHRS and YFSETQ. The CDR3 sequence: CASRPAGTGSTDTQYF. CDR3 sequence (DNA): TGCGCCAGCAGACCGGCGGGGACAGGAAGCACAGATACGCAGTATTTT.

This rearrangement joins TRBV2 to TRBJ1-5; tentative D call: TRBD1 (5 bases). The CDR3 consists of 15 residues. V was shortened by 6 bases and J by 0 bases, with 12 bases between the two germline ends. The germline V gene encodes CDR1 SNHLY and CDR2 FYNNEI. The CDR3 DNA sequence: TGTGCCAGCAGGAGGACGGACAATAGCAATCAGCCCCAGCATTTT. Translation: CASRRTDNSNQPQHF.

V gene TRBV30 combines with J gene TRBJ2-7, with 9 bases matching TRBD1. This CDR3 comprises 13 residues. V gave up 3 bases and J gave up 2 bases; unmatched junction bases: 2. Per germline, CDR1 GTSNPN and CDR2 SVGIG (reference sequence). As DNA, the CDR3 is TGTGCCTGGAGGGACAGGGGTACCTACGAGCAGTACTTC. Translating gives CAWRDRGTYEQYF.

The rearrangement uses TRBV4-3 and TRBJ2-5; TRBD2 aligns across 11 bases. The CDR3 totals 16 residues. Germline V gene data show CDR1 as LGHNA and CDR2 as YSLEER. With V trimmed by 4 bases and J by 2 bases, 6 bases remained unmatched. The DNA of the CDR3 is TGCGCCAGCAGCCGTGGGACTAGCGGCGCACAAGAGACCCAGTACTTC. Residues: CASSRGTSGAQETQYF.